A single sample gave rise to the 2 T cell receptor beta chains below, sequenced in a study of T cells in Graves' hyperthyroidism and ophthalmopathy. TCR beta CDR3 regions were amplified from RNA. HTBI primers were the set used in a first-round RT-PCR of the TCR CDR3. MiXCR was run by TCRdb on the multiplex PCR reads, yielding one entry per CDR3 protein. Here the sample spans around 360,000 distinct CDR3 sequences, roughly 15% being singletons. Sequenced: blood. The receptors shown here come from a woman aged 55-69 years with Graves' ophthalmopathy.

Many counts were recorded for this clonotype. The V and J genes are TRBV7-2 and TRBJ2-1, with D uncertain. This CDR3 has 12 residues. Germline CDR1 reads SGHTA; CDR2 reads FQGNSA. V shed 6 bases and J shed 10 bases, with 13 bases lying between them. The CDR3 protein is CASSFDLGEQFF. DNA for the CDR3: TGTGCCAGCAGTTTTGACCTTGGAGAGCAGTTCTTC.

This clonotype was counted many times. The genes are TRBV27 and TRBJ2-7, with 14 positions matching TRBD2. The germline V gene encodes CDR1 MNHEY and CDR2 SMNVEV (reference sequence). V lost 5 bases to trimming and J lost 1 base; unmatched junction nucleotides: 7. The CDR3 runs to 17 residues. CDR3 loop: CASSLSGTSGSSYEQYF. The CDR3 DNA reads TGTGCCAGCAGTCTCTCCGGGACTAGCGGGAGTTCCTACGAGCAGTACTTC.